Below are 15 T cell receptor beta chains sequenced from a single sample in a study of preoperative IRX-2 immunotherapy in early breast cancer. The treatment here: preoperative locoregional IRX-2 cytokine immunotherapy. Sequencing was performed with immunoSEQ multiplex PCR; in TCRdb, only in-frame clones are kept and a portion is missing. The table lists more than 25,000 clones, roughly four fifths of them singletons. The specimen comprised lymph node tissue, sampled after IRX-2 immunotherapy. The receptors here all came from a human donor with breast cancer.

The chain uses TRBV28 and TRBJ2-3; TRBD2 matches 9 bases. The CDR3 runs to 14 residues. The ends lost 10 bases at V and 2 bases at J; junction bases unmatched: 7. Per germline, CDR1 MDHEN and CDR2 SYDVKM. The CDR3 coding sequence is TGTGCCACCCGACTAGCGGCTATCACAGATACGCAGTATTTT. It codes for CATRLAAITDTQYF.

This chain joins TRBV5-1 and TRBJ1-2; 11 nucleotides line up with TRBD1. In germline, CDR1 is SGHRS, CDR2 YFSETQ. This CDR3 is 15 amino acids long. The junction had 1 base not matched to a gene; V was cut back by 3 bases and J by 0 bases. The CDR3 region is CASSWGQGANYGYTF. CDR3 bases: TGCGCCAGCAGCTGGGGACAGGGGGCTAACTATGGCTACACCTTC. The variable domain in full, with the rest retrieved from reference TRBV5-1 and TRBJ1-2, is KAGVTQTPRYLIKTRGQQVTLSCSPISGHRSVSWYQQTPGQGLQFLFEYFSETQRNKGNFPGRFSGRQFSNSRSEMNVSTLELGDSALYLCASSWGQGANYGYTFGSGTRLTVV.

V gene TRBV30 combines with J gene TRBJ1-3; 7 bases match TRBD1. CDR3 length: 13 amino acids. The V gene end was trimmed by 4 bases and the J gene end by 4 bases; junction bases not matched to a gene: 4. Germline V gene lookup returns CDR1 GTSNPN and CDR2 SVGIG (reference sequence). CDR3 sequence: CAWTQGGGNTIYF. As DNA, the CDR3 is TGTGCCTGGACCCAGGGGGGCGGAAACACCATATATTTT. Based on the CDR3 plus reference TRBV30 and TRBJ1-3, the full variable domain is SQTIHQWPATLVQPVGSPLSLECTVEGTSNPNLYWYRQAAGRGLQLLFYSVGIGQISSEVPQNLSASRPQDRQFILSSKKLLLSDSGFYLCAWTQGGGNTIYFGEGSWLTVV.

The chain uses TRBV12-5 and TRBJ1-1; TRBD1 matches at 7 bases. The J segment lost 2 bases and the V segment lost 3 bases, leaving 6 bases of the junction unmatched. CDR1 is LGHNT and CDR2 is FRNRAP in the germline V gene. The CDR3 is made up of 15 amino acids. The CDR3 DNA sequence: TGTGCTAGTGGTTTACTGAGGGGGCTAAACACTGAAGCTTTCTTT. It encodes CASGLLRGLNTEAFF.

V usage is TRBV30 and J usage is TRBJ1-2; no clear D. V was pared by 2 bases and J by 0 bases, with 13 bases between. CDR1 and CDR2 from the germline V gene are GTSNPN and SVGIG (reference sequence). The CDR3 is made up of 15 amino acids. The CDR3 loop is CAWSSLQGANYGYTF. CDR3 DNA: TGTGCCTGGAGTTCGCTTCARGGGGCTAACTATGGCTACACCTTC.

The CDR3 region has the DNA TGTGCCAGCTCCCCGACGGGACTAGCGGGGCGGGTGCAGTATTTT. Protein: CASSPTGLAGRVQYF. This chain connects TRBV27 to TRBJ2-3; 13 bases match TRBD2. The V gene's germline CDR1 is MNHEY and CDR2 SMNVEV (reference sequence). Unmatched junction bases numbered 13, after V lost 8 bases and J lost 11 bases. The CDR3 contains 15 residues.

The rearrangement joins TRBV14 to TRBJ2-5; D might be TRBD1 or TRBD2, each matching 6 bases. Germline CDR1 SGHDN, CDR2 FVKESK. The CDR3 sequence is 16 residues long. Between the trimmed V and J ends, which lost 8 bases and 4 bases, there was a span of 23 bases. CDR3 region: CASSVTRGGLGETQYF. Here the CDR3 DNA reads TGTGCCAGCTCTGTTACTCGAGGGGGGCTAGGAGAGACCCAGTACTTC.

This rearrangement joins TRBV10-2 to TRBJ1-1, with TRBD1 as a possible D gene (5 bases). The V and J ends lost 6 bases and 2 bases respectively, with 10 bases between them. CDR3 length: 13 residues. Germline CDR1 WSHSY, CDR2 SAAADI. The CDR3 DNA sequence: TGCGCCAGCAGGGGTGGACACAACACTGAAGCTTTCTTT. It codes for CASRGGHNTEAFF.

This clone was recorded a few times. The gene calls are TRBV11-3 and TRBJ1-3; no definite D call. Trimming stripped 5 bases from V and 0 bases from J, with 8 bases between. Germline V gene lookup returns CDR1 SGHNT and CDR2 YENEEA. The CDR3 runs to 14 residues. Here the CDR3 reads CASSGRFSGNTIYF. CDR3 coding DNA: TGTGCCAGCAGCGGACGGTTCTCTGGAAACACCATATATTTT.

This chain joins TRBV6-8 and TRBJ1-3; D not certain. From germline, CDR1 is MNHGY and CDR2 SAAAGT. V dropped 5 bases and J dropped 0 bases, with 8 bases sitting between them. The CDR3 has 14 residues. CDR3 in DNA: TGTGCCAGCAGTGAGGGCGGCTCTGGAAACACCATATATTTT. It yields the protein CASSEGGSGNTIYF.

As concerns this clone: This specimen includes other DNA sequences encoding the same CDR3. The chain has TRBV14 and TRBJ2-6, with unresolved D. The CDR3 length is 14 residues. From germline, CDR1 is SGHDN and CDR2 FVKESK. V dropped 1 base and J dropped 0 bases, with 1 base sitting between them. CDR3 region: CASSQVSGANVLTF. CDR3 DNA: TGTGCCAGCAGCCAAGTCTCTGGGGCCAACGTCCTGACTTTC.

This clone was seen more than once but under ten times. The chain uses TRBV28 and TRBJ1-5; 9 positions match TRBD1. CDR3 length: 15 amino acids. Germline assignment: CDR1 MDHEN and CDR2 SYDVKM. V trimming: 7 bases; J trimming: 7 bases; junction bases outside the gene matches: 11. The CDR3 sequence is CASKTGTGNFQPQHF. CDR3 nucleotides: TGTGCCAGCAAGACCGGGACAGGGAATTTCCAGCCCCAGCATTTT.

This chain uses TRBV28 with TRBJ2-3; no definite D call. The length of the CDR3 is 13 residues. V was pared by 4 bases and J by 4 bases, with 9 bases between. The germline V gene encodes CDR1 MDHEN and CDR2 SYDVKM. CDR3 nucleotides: TGTGCCAGCAGTTCTAGGGCGGCAGATACGCAGTATTTT. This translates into CASSSRAADTQYF.

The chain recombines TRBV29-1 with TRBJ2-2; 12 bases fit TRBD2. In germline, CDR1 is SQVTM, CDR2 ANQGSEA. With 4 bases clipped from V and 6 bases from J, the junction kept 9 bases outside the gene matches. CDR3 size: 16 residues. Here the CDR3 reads CSVGRLAGVDAGELFF. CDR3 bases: TGCAGCGTTGGTAGACTAGCGGGGGTAGACGCCGGGGAGCTGTTTTTT.

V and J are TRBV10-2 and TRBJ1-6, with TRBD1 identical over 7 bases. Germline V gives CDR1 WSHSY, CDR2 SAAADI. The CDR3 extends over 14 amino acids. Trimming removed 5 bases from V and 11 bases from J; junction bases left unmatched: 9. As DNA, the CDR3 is TGCGCCAGCAGTCAGACAGGGTCGCGGACACCCCTCCACTTT. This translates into CASSQTGSRTPLHF.